This T cell receptor (beta chain) was identified during a study of response to subunit inactivated influenza vaccine. Findings and limits, study-wide: The authors suggested that every seasonal influenza vaccination recruits few new T cells.

TCRdb fed the RT-PCR reads into MiXCR, producing one record per CDR3 protein. The sample comprises hundreds of thousands of distinct CDR3 sequences, approximately 15% of which are singletons, and 5.5% to 7% rests with the top ten. About this clonotype: What it recognizes is unknown.

Trimming removed 9 bases from V and 2 bases from J; junction bases left unmatched: 5. Looked up from germline, CDR1 is MNHEY and CDR2 is SVGEGT. This CDR3 has 13 residues. This TCR derives from a middle-aged man who received an inactivated influenza vaccine. The genes are TRBV6-2 or TRBV6-3 and TRBJ2-7; 9 nucleotides line up with TRBD1. The sample in question was PBMCs from blood, obtained about 14 days before vaccination. As DNA, the CDR3 is TGTGCCAGTTTGCGACAGGGGGCCTACGAGCAGTACTTC. It codes for CASLRQGAYEQYF.